One and the same sample provided the 5 T cell receptor beta chains below, sequenced in a study of shared clonotypes between healthy human individuals (dated by TCRdb to the early 2020s). The method was the immunoSEQ multiplex PCR assay. TCRdb provides this immuneACCESS table in a form limited to in-frame rearrangements. Some clones are lacking; in checked studies, under half of them reflect an unresolved V gene, and why the rest are absent is not known. Counted in this sample were millions of clones; 85% to 95% of them appeared once. More than 0.12% of the sample comes from the top ten. The specimen was naive CD4+ T cells sorted from blood. The cell subset or site label, as the study defines it: CD45RA+ positively selected. These receptors came from a man in his late teens or twenties in good health.

This clone was recorded once. The gene calls are TRBV30 and TRBJ2-4; 10 positions agree with TRBD2. The CDR3 spans 13 residues. V was pared by 3 bases and J by 6 bases, with 2 bases of the junction left unmatched. Per germline, CDR1 GTSNPN and CDR2 SVGIG (reference sequence). The CDR3 DNA sequence: TGTGCCTGGAGACTAGCGGGATCAAACATTCAGTACTTC. Translated, it gives CAWRLAGSNIQYF.

The chain carries TRBV5-1 and TRBJ1-3; D gene uncertain. The CDR3 runs 15 residues. Between the trimmed V and J ends, which lost 1 base and 0 bases, there was a span of 8 bases. The germline V gene has CDR1 SGHRS and CDR2 YFSETQ. The CDR3: CASSLPQASGNTIYF. The CDR3 coding sequence is TGCGCCAGCAGCTTGCCGCAGGCCTCTGGAAACACCATATATTTT. Full variable domain (rest looked up from reference TRBV5-1 and TRBJ1-3): KAGVTQTPRYLIKTRGQQVTLSCSPISGHRSVSWYQQTPGQGLQFLFEYFSETQRNKGNFPGRFSGRQFSNSRSEMNVSTLELGDSALYLCASSLPQASGNTIYFGEGSWLTVV.

The V and J genes are TRBV15 and TRBJ1-5; D unclear. The CDR3 consists of 16 residues. Trimming took 2 bases from V and 0 from J, leaving 11 bases between them. Germline lookup yields CDR1 LNHNV and CDR2 YYDKDF (reference sequence). CDR3 DNA: TGTGCCACCAGCAGACCAGACACCTATAGCAATCAGCCCCAGCATTTT. Amino acid sequence: CATSRPDTYSNQPQHF.

V is TRBV6-5 and J is TRBJ1-1, with unresolved D. The germline V gene encodes CDR1 MNHEY and CDR2 SVGAGI. The germline V and J ends were trimmed by 6 bases and 1 base, with 15 bases remaining between them. This CDR3 spans 15 amino acids. The chain's CDR3 is CASSNQALGNTEAFF. The CDR3 region has the DNA TGTGCCAGCAGCAACCAGGCCCTGGGGAACACTGAAGCTTTCTTT.

CDR3 amino acids: CASSILARGETQYF. The DNA for the CDR3 is TGTGCCAGCTCCATACTAGCCCGGGGTGAGACCCAGTACTTC. The chain employs TRBV18 and TRBJ2-5; tentatively, D is TRBD2 (6 bases). Germline V lookup: CDR1 KGHSH, CDR2 LQKENI. This CDR3 contains 14 residues. The V end lost 6 bases, the J end lost 5 bases, and 16 bases lay between the germline ends.